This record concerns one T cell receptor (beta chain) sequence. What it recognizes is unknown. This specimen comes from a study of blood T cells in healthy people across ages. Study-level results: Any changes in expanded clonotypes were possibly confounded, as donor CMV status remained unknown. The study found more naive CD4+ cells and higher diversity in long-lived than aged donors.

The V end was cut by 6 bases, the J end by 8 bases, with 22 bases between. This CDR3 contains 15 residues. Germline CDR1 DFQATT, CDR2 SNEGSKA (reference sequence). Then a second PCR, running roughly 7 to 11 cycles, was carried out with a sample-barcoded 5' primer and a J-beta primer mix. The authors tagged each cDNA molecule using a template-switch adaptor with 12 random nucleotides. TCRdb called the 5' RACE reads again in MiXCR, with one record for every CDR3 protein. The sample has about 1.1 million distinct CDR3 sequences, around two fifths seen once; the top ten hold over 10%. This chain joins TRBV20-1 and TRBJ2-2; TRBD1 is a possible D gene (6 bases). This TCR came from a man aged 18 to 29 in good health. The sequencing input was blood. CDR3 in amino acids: CSAPIPVDRAGELFF. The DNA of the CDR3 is TGCAGTGCACCTATACCGGTGGACAGAGCTGGGGAGCTGTTTTTT.